The 2 T cell receptor beta chains below were found in one sample sequenced in a study of T cell responses to AZD1222 COVID-19 vaccine (dated by TCRdb to the early 2020s). The sample's time point label, decoded: about 28 days (+/-7) after the second vaccine dose. In light of the paper, this sample's treatment or condition label describes: meningococcal conjugate vaccine given as trial control. The method behind the library was the immunoSEQ multiplex PCR assay. Imported from immuneACCESS, the table was reduced by TCRdb to in-frame sequences with V and J called. These copies leave out some clones; in studies compared against another copy, an unresolved V gene accounts for under half, and the cause of the remainder is not known. The sample table shows about 120,000 clones, and about nine tenths are seen once. The ten largest clones add up to 4% to 4.5% of the sample. The input for sequencing was peripheral blood, taken 28 days after the second dose of the MenACWY control vaccine. These receptors came from an adult who received the MenACWY meningococcal vaccine as a control.

CDR3 region: CATGMGQANSREQYF. The DNA of the CDR3 is TGTGCCACCGGAATGGGACAGGCCAACAGTAGGGAGCAGTACTTC. The rearrangement joins TRBV10-3 to TRBJ2-7; 8 bases match TRBD1. The germline CDR1 and CDR2 sequences are ENHRY and SYGVKD. With V trimmed by 10 bases and J by 7 bases, 18 bases remained unmatched. The CDR3 contains 15 residues.

The chain carries TRBV11-2 and TRBJ1-2, with TRBD1 identical over 10 bases. Trimming cost V 5 bases and J 8 bases; bases outside gene matches: 14. CDR1 and CDR2 (germline): SGHAT, FQNNGV. CDR3 size: 16 residues. In DNA form, the CDR3 reads TGTGCCAGCAGCCTAACCCCGGACAGGGGGTCGGGGGGCTACACCTTC. This codes for CASSLTPDRGSGGYTF.